The 2 T cell receptor beta chains listed next were all sequenced from one sample in a study of cytomegalovirus exposure and HLA in healthy donors. The PCR contained 60 Vbeta and 13 Jbeta primers. Generated by immunoSEQ multiplex PCR, the TCRdb table keeps only in-frame clones and is missing some. This table holds about 190,000 clones, roughly 84% found once. Sequenced sample: PBMCs. The receptors derive from a boy aged 10-17 years in good health and CMV-seronegative.

The genes are TRBV11-2 and TRBJ2-5; TRBD2 matches 12 bases. Germline CDR1 reads SGHAT; CDR2 reads FQNNGV. The V segment lost 1 base and the J segment 1 base; nucleotides outside the gene matches: 7. The CDR3 sequence is 18 residues long. The CDR3 DNA follows: TGTGCCAGCAGCTTAGGGGGCCGACTAGCGGGGGTCCAAGAGACCCAGTACTTC. As protein: CASSLGGRLAGVQETQYF.

V gene TRBV23-1 combines with J gene TRBJ1-2; possible D gene TRBD1, 6 bases. TRBV23-1 is classed as an ORF, of uncertain function. The CDR3 loop spans 14 amino acids. V was cut by 6 bases and J by 5 bases, with 16 bases left in between. CDR3 in amino acids: CASRDSINPYGYTF. The CDR3 region has the DNA TGCGCCAGCAGGGACAGCATCAACCCTTATGGCTACACCTTC.